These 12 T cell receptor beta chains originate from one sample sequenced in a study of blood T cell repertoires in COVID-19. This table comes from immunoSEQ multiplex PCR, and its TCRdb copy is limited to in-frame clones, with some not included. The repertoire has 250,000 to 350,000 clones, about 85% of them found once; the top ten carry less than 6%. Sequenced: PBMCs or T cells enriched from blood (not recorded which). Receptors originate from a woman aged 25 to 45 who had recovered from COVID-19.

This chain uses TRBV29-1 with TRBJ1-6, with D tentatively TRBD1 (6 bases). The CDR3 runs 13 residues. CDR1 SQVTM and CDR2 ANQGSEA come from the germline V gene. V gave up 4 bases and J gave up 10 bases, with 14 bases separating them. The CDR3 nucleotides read TGCAGCGTTGGACAGGATTACATGTCACCCCTCCACTTT. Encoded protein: CSVGQDYMSPLHF.

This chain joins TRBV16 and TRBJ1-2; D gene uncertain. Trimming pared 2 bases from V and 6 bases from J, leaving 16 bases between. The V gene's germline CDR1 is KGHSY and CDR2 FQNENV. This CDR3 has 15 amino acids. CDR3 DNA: TGTGCCAGCAGCCAAAGCAAGTCGGCGGGCCATGGCTACACCTTC. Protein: CASSQSKSAGHGYTF.

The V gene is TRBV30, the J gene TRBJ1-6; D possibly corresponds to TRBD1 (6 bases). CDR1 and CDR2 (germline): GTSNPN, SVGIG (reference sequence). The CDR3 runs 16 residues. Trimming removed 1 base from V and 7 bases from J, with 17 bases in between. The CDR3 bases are TGTGCCTGGAGTGCCGTAACCGGGACACGGAATTCACCCCTCCACTTT. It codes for CAWSAVTGTRNSPLHF.

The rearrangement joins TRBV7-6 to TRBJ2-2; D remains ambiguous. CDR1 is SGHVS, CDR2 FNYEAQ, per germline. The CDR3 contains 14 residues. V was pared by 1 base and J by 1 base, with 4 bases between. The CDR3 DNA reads TGTGCCAGCAGCTTAGTCCAGAACACCGGGGAGCTGTTTTTT. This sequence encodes CASSLVQNTGELFF.

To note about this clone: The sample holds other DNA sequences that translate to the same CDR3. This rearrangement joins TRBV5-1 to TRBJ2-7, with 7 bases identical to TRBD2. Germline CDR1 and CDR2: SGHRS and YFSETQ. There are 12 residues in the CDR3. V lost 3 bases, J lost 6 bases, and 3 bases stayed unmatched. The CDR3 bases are TGCGCCAGCAGCTCTTGGGGGGGCGAGCAGTACTTC. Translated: CASSSWGGEQYF.

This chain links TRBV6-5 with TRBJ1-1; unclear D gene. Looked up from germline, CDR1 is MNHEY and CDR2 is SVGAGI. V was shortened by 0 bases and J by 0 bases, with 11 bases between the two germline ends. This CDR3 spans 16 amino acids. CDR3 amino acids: CASSYSRFGMNTEAFF. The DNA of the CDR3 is TGTGCCAGCAGTTACTCGAGGTTCGGCATGAACACTGAAGCTTTCTTT.

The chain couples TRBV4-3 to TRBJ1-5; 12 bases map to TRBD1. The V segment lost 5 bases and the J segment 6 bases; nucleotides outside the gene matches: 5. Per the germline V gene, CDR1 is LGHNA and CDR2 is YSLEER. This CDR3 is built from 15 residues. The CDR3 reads CASSTGQGAGQPQHF. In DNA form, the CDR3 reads TGCGCCAGCAGCACGGGACAGGGGGCGGGTCAGCCCCAGCATTTT.

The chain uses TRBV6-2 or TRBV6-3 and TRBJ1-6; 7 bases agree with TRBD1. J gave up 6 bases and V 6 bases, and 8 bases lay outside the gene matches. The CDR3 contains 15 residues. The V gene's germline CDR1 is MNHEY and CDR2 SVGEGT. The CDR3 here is CASSKTGQLNSPLHF. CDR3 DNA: TGTGCCAGCAGCAAAACGGGACAGCTTAATTCACCCCTCCACTTT.

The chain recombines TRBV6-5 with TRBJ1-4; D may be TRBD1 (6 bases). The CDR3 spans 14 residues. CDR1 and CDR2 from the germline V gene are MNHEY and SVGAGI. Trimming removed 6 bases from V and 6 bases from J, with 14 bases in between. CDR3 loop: CASSPGQTYEKLFF. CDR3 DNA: TGTGCCAGCAGCCCCGGACAGACATATGAAAAACTGTTTTTT.

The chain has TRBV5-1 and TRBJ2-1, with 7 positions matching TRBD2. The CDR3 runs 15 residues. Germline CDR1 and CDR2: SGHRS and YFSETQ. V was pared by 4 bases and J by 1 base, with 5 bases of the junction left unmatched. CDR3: CASSNSGLSYNEQFF. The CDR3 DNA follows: TGCGCCAGCAGCAATAGCGGGCTTTCCTACAATGAGCAGTTCTTC.

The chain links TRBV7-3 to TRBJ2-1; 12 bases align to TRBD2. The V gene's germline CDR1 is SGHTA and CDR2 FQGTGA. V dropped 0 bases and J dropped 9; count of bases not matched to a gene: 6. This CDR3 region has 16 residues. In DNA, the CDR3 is TGTGCCAGCAGCTTAACGCTAGCGGGGGGGCCTGGTGAGCAGTTCTTC. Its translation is CASSLTLAGGPGEQFF.

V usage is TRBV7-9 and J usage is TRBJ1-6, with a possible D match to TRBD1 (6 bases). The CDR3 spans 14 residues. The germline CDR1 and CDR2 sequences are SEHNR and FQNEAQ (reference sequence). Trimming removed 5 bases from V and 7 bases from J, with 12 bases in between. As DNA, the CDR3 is TGTGCCAGCAGCCGAGGACAGAACAATTCACCCCTCCACTTT. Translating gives CASSRGQNNSPLHF.